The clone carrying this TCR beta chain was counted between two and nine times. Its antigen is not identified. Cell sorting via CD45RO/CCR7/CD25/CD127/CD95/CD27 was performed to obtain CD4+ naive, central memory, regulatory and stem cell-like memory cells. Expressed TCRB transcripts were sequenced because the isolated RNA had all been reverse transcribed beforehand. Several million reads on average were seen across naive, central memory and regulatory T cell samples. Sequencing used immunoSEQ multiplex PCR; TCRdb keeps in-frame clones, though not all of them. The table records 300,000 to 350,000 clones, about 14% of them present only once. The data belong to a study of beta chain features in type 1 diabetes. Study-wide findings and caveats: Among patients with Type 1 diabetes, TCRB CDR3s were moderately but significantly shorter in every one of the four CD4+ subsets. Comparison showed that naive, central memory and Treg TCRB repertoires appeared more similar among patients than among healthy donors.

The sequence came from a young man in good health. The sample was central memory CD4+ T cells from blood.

CDR3 loop: CASSKEFSYNEQFF. The CDR3 nucleotides are TGTGCCAGCAGCAAGGAGTTCTCCTACAATGAGCAGTTCTTC. The chain combines TRBV25-1 with TRBJ2-1; no clear D. Per germline, CDR1 MGHDK and CDR2 SYGVNS. Between the trimmed V and J ends, which lost 6 bases and 0 bases, there was a span of 9 bases. The CDR3 extends over 14 amino acids.